Each of the 30 T cell receptor beta chains below was sequenced from the same sample in a study of T cells in localized non-small cell lung cancer. Some clones are missing from TCRdb's copy, which holds only in-frame ones; the method was immunoSEQ multiplex PCR. The sample yields 1,500 to 2,000 clones, 25% to 30% seen once. The sequencing used lung tumor tissue, collected before any cancer treatment. The source is a female donor older than 55 with stage II lung adenocarcinoma.

This clone is categorized as medium-sized. The chain carries TRBV9 and TRBJ2-7; perhaps TRBD2 as D (6 bases). Germline values: CDR1 SGDLS, CDR2 YYNGEE. This CDR3 has 15 amino acids. V was pared by 5 bases and J by 4 bases, with 19 bases between. The CDR3 bases are TGTGCCAGCAGTCTCAACCGGGAGCCCTCATACGAGCAGTACTTC. Its protein product is CASSLNREPSYEQYF.

The chain is built from TRBV6-8 and TRBJ1-1; 8 bases map to TRBD1. CDR3 length equals 17 residues. Unmatched junction bases numbered 11, after V lost 0 bases and J lost 5 bases. The germline gives CDR1 MNHGY, CDR2 SAAAGT. The CDR3 nucleotides are TGTGCCAGCAGTTACTCGAGACAGGGGCGAGGTCGAACTGAAGCTTTCTTT. Translating it yields CASSYSRQGRGRTEAFF.

The chain joins TRBV9 to TRBJ1-2; the D gene is possibly TRBD1 (6 bases). Germline V CDR1 and CDR2: SGDLS, YYNGEE. Trimming took 7 bases from V and 4 from J, leaving 11 bases between them. The CDR3 covers 12 residues. The DNA for the CDR3 is TGTGCCAGCGGGGGCAGGGGCTATGGCTACACCTTC. Its translation: CASGGRGYGYTF.

This chain joins TRBV6-8 and TRBJ2-3; D is ambiguous. Germline V lookup: CDR1 MNHGY, CDR2 SAAAGT. This CDR3 comprises 15 residues. The V end was cut by 2 bases, the J end by 4 bases, with 13 bases between. CDR3 sequence: CASSYDQSRADTQYF. The CDR3 region has the DNA TGTGCCAGCAGTTACGATCAGAGTAGGGCAGATACGCAGTATTTT.

This clone is labeled large. The chain combines TRBV30 with TRBJ2-3; 11 nucleotides line up with TRBD2. The ends lost 3 bases at V and 1 base at J; junction bases unmatched: 0. The CDR3 runs to 14 residues. Germline-derived CDR1 and CDR2 are GTSNPN and SVGIG (reference sequence). The CDR3 coding sequence is TGTGCCTGGAGACTAGCGGGAGGCACAGATACGCAGTATTTT. Translation: CAWRLAGGTDTQYF.

This chain connects TRBV9 to TRBJ2-1, with TRBD2 matching 7 bases. Germline V lookup: CDR1 SGDLS, CDR2 YYNGEE. The CDR3 contains 13 residues. V was clipped by 5 bases and J by 9 bases; unmatched bases: 8. Here the CDR3 reads CASSDWTSGEQFF. The CDR3 DNA reads as TGTGCCAGCAGTGATTGGACTAGTGGTGAGCAGTTCTTC.

The sample holds a few counts of this clone. The rearrangement uses TRBV6-8 and TRBJ2-6; possible D gene TRBD2, 5 bases. V was cut by 6 bases and J by 0 bases, with 12 bases left in between. The germline gives CDR1 MNHGY, CDR2 SAAAGT. The CDR3 runs to 16 residues. CDR3 nucleotides: TGTGCCAGCAGGACGGACGGGGTCTCTGGGGCCAACGTCCTGACTTTC. It translates to CASRTDGVSGANVLTF.

There are a few counts of this clone. V and J are TRBV12-5 and TRBJ2-1, with D tentatively TRBD2 (5 bases). CDR3 length: 13 amino acids. Germline V lookup: CDR1 LGHNT, CDR2 FRNRAP. The CDR3 sequence: CASTWTGKDEQFF. The CDR3 DNA reads as TGTGCCAGCACTTGGACTGGGAAGGATGAGCAGTTCTTC.

This clone was seen only once. The chain combines TRBV6-8 with TRBJ1-1; 7 nucleotides match TRBD1. The V gene's germline CDR1 is MNHGY and CDR2 SAAAGT. Trimming removed 6 bases from V and 4 bases from J; junction bases left unmatched: 11. This CDR3 spans 15 amino acids. In DNA, the CDR3 is TGTGCCAGCAGCTCTAAGCCTGACAGGGCCACTGAAGCTTTCTTT. As protein: CASSSKPDRATEAFF.

The rearrangement uses TRBV5-1 and TRBJ2-7, with D possibly being TRBD1 or TRBD2 (6 bases each). The CDR3 has 15 residues. V was clipped by 0 bases and J by 5 bases, with 15 bases between them. Germline V gene lookup returns CDR1 SGHRS and CDR2 YFSETQ. The CDR3 region is CASSLVGRGGDEQYF. The CDR3 DNA reads TGCGCCAGCAGCTTGGTGGGCAGGGGAGGCGACGAGCAGTACTTC.

The rearrangement uses TRBV11-3 and TRBJ2-6; TRBD2 is a possible D gene (5 bases). V dropped 3 bases and J dropped 0 bases, with 12 bases sitting between them. The CDR3 length is 17 residues. Germline loops: CDR1 SGHNT, CDR2 YENEEA. The CDR3 region has the DNA TGTGCCAGCAGCTTCGGGGAGCTACTCTCTGGGGCCAACGTCCTGACTTTC. It is translated as CASSFGELLSGANVLTF.

This chain joins TRBV28 and TRBJ1-5, with 7 bases that match TRBD1. Losses at the gene ends were 2 bases for V and 5 bases for J; bases not matched to a gene: 6. CDR1 and CDR2 from the germline V gene are MDHEN and SYDVKM. The CDR3 is 15 amino acids. CDR3 sequence (DNA): TGTGCCAGCAGTTTAGGGCGACAGGGCCATCAGCCCCAGCATTTT. This gives the protein CASSLGRQGHQPQHF. The whole variable domain, remainder taken from reference TRBV28 and TRBJ1-5, is DVKVTQSSRYLVKRTGEKVFLECVQDMDHENMFWYRQDPGLGLRLIYFSYDVKMKEKGDIPEGYSVSREKKERFSLILESASTNQTSMYLCASSLGRQGHQPQHFGDGTRLSIL.

This clone is classed as medium-sized. The chain carries TRBV11-3 and TRBJ2-7; no clear D gene. The V gene's germline CDR1 is SGHNT and CDR2 YENEEA. V shed 5 bases and J shed 5 bases, with 16 bases lying between them. This CDR3 spans 14 amino acids. The CDR3 nucleotides are TGTGCCAGCAGCCCCCAAGGACGAGCCGACGAGCAGTACTTC. Residues: CASSPQGRADEQYF.

V and J are TRBV11-3 and TRBJ1-1, with 9 bases identical to TRBD1. The CDR3 has 15 residues. V was pared by 5 bases and J by 1 base, with 5 bases of the junction left unmatched. The germline V gene encodes CDR1 SGHNT and CDR2 YENEEA. The CDR3 nucleotides are TGTGCCAGCAGCCCTATGGGACAGGGGAACACTGAAGCTTTCTTT. It yields the protein CASSPMGQGNTEAFF. Full variable domain (remainder filled in from reference TRBV11-3 and TRBJ1-1): EAGVVQSPRYKIIEKKQPVAFWCNPISGHNTLYWYLQNLGQGPELLIRYENEEAVDDSQLPKDRFSAERLKGVDSTLKIQPAELGDSAVYLCASSPMGQGNTEAFFGQGTRLTVV.

By its share, this clone is large. The rearrangement links TRBV6-8 to TRBJ1-1; 7 bases align to TRBD1. V lost 0 bases to trimming and J lost 3 bases; unmatched junction nucleotides: 4. CDR1 MNHGY and CDR2 SAAAGT come from the germline V gene. This CDR3 has 15 amino acids. The CDR3, as DNA: TGTGCCAGCAGTTACTCGACAGGGTATTACACTGAAGCTTTCTTT. Its protein is CASSYSTGYYTEAFF.

This clone is large. This chain uses TRBV9 with TRBJ1-5; maybe TRBD1 (5 bases). The germline gives CDR1 SGDLS, CDR2 YYNGEE. Between the trimmed V and J ends, which lost 5 bases and 7 bases, there was a span of 16 bases. The length of the CDR3 is 14 residues. The CDR3 reads CASSDQGVWQPQHF. The CDR3 DNA reads TGTGCCAGCAGTGATCAGGGTGTATGGCAGCCCCAGCATTTT.

This clone is classed as large (0.1 to 1%). V gene TRBV11-3 combines with J gene TRBJ2-1, with 9 bases lining up with TRBD2. The CDR3 runs to 14 residues. CDR1 SGHNT and CDR2 YENEEA come from the germline V gene. V lost 3 bases, J lost 8 bases, and 5 bases stayed unmatched. The CDR3 coding sequence is TGTGCCAGCAGCTTGGCAGCGGGGGGCGATGAGCAGTTCTTC. The encoded protein is CASSLAAGGDEQFF. The complete variable domain, with remaining parts taken from reference TRBV11-3 and TRBJ2-1, reads EAGVVQSPRYKIIEKKQPVAFWCNPISGHNTLYWYLQNLGQGPELLIRYENEEAVDDSQLPKDRFSAERLKGVDSTLKIQPAELGDSAVYLCASSLAAGGDEQFFGPGTRLTVL.

In this sample, this clone is medium-sized. The chain carries TRBV7-1 and TRBJ2-3; D not resolved. TRBV7-1 belongs to the ORF category, with a function that is uncertain. The ends were cut back, 4 bases at V and 3 bases at J, with 8 bases in the middle. The CDR3 extends over 13 amino acids. CDR3 loop: CASSFSGTDTQYF. The CDR3 DNA follows: TGTGCCAGCAGCTTTTCCGGGACAGATACGCAGTATTTT.

This clone was seen only a few times. The V gene is TRBV11-3, the J gene TRBJ2-3; the match to TRBD1 covers 7 bases. Germline CDR1 is SGHNT and CDR2 is YENEEA. The V segment lost 1 base and the J segment 0 bases; nucleotides outside the gene matches: 7. The length of the CDR3 is 17 residues. CDR3: CASSLGRDSTSTDTQYF. DNA of the CDR3: TGTGCCAGCAGCTTAGGTCGGGACAGCACTAGCACAGATACGCAGTATTTT. The full variable domain, completed using reference TRBV11-3 and TRBJ2-3, is EAGVVQSPRYKIIEKKQPVAFWCNPISGHNTLYWYLQNLGQGPELLIRYENEEAVDDSQLPKDRFSAERLKGVDSTLKIQPAELGDSAVYLCASSLGRDSTSTDTQYFGPGTRLTVL.

V usage is TRBV28 and J usage is TRBJ1-3, with TRBD1 identical over 8 bases. Per germline, CDR1 MDHEN and CDR2 SYDVKM. The CDR3 is 12 amino acids. The V gene end was trimmed by 6 bases and the J gene end by 9 bases; junction bases not matched to a gene: 4. CDR3 nucleotide sequence: TGTGCCAGCAGCCTGGACAGGGTCACCATATATTTT. Translation: CASSLDRVTIYF.

The CDR3 here is CASSAGQGGNQPQHF. The CDR3 nucleotides are TGTGCCAGCAGTGCCGGACAGGGGGGGAATCAGCCCCAGCATTTT. The gene calls are TRBV28 and TRBJ1-5, with 10 bases lining up with TRBD1. V dropped 5 bases and J dropped 4; count of bases not matched to a gene: 5. Germline CDR1 MDHEN, CDR2 SYDVKM. The CDR3 is made up of 15 amino acids.

This clone is large (0.1 to 1%) by share. CDR3 amino acids: CAWKSGQGFWNTEAFF. The CDR3, as DNA: TGTGCCTGGAAGAGTGGGCAGGGATTTTGGAACACTGAAGCTTTCTTT. The chain uses TRBV30 and TRBJ1-1; tentatively, D is TRBD1 (5 bases). Per germline, CDR1 GTSNPN and CDR2 SVGIG (reference sequence). Trimming removed 4 bases at V and 1 base at J, with 19 bases between. The CDR3 extends over 16 amino acids. Supplemented by reference TRBV30 and TRBJ1-1, the full variable domain reads SQTIHQWPATLVQPVGSPLSLECTVEGTSNPNLYWYRQAAGRGLQLLFYSVGIGQISSEVPQNLSASRPQDRQFILSSKKLLLSDSGFYLCAWKSGQGFWNTEAFFGQGTRLTVV.

The chain carries TRBV30 and TRBJ2-1; 10 nucleotides align to TRBD2. CDR1 and CDR2 (germline): GTSNPN, SVGIG (reference sequence). This CDR3 is built from 14 residues. V dropped 3 bases and J dropped 12; count of bases not matched to a gene: 11. The CDR3 region is CAWSQGLASRGQFF. Here the CDR3 DNA reads TGTGCCTGGAGCCAGGGACTAGCGTCCCGCGGGCAGTTCTTC.

There are a few counts of this clone. The chain joins TRBV28 to TRBJ1-1, with 7 bases lining up with TRBD1. The CDR3 sequence is 13 residues long. Germline loops: CDR1 MDHEN, CDR2 SYDVKM. Trimming at V came to 6 bases and at J to 3 bases, leaving 4 bases not matched to a gene. CDR3 nucleotides: TGTGCCAGCAGCACCACAGGGGACACTGAAGCTTTCTTT. This encodes CASSTTGDTEAFF.

This clone has only a few counts. The genes are TRBV11-3 and TRBJ2-7; 7 bases match TRBD1. The length of the CDR3 is 14 residues. V lost 4 bases and J lost 0; bases outside the gene matches: 3. The germline CDR1 and CDR2 sequences are SGHNT and YENEEA. CDR3 region: CASSSRDSSYEQYF. CDR3 coding DNA: TGTGCCAGCAGCTCCCGGGACAGCTCCTACGAGCAGTACTTC.

This clone was picked up a small number of times. CDR3 sequence reads: CASSVTVNTEAFF. CDR3 in DNA: TGTGCCAGCAGCGTGACGGTGAACACTGAAGCTTTCTTT. This chain uses TRBV9 with TRBJ1-1; D call uncertain. The CDR3 consists of 13 residues. Per the germline V gene, CDR1 is SGDLS and CDR2 is YYNGEE. Trimming removed 2 bases from V and 0 bases from J, with 5 bases in between.

This chain joins TRBV6-8 and TRBJ1-4; possibly TRBD1 for D (5 bases). The germline V gene has CDR1 MNHGY and CDR2 SAAAGT. CDR3 size: 19 residues. V was trimmed by 2 bases and J by 3 bases, leaving 22 bases between them. The CDR3: CASSYPLDGGGSSNEKLFF. The CDR3 DNA is TGTGCCAGCAGTTACCCGCTCGACGGGGGGGGGTCTTCTAATGAAAAACTGTTTTTT.

The rearrangement uses TRBV19 and TRBJ1-1, with 8 bases aligning to TRBD1. Per germline, CDR1 LNHDA and CDR2 SQIVND (reference sequence). The CDR3 covers 13 residues. V trimming: 6 bases; J trimming: 1 base; junction bases outside the gene matches: 1. In DNA, the CDR3 is TGTGCCAGTAGAGGACAGGGGAACACTGAAGCTTTCTTT. The encoded protein is CASRGQGNTEAFF. The entire variable domain, with the rest obtained from reference TRBV19 and TRBJ1-1, is as follows: DGGITQSPKYLFRKEGQNVTLSCEQNLNHDAMYWYRQDPGQGLRLIYYSQIVNDFQKGDIAEGYSVSREKKESFPLTVTSAQKNPTAFYLCASRGQGNTEAFFGQGTRLTVV.

Only a few counts were recorded for this clone. This sequence joins TRBV6-8 and TRBJ2-3; D unclear. The CDR3 length is 13 residues. CDR1 MNHGY and CDR2 SAAAGT come from the germline V gene. V gave up 6 bases and J gave up 0 bases, with 7 bases separating them. This CDR3 is CASRPRSTDTQYF. The CDR3 region has the DNA TGTGCCAGCAGACCCCGTAGCACAGATACGCAGTATTTT.

The V and J genes are TRBV5-8 and TRBJ2-3; D is possibly TRBD2 (6 bases). The V gene's germline CDR1 is SGHTS and CDR2 YDEGEE. Trimming left V 3 bases short and J 1 base short, with 12 bases between. This CDR3 has 15 amino acids. This CDR3 reads CASSSSGGGTDTQYF. The CDR3 nucleotides are TGTGCCAGCAGCTCAAGCGGAGGGGGCACAGATACGCAGTATTTT.